This paragraph covers one TCR beta chain sequence. The sample is drawn from a study of identifying expanded T cells in peripheral blood. There are 14 residues in the CDR3. The germline CDR1 and CDR2 sequences are LNHDA and SQIVND (reference sequence). The V gene lost 3 bases and the J gene lost 5 bases, with 11 bases spanning the gap. Assay: immunoSEQ multiplex PCR; the TCRdb copy retains only in-frame clones and omits some. The repertoire holds about 82,000 clones, with roughly 89% as singletons. Sample: blood. The receptor comes from a person aged 18-70 years in good health. The rearrangement joins TRBV19 to TRBJ1-5; unclear D gene. For the CDR3, the DNA is TGTGCCAGTAGTATTGCGGCTTCCCATCAGCCCCAGCATTTT. Encoded protein: CASSIAASHQPQHF.